A single sample is the source of the 21 T cell receptor beta chains below, sequenced in a study of T cells after posttransplantation cyclophosphamide. Assay: immunoSEQ multiplex PCR; the TCRdb copy retains only in-frame clones and omits some. The data hold 15,000 to 25,000 clones, with about nine tenths observed a single time. Busulfan-fludarabine conditioning, marrow transplant, and cyclophosphamide on days +3 and +4 were administered. The starting material was PBMCs, obtained after allogeneic stem cell transplant with posttransplant cyclophosphamide. These receptors all stem from a female patient aged 40 to 55 who received an allogeneic stem cell transplant from a related donor, was CMV-positive, and had no GVHD. Among the T cells, some may be from the graft donor.

The chain recombines TRBV30 with TRBJ2-1, with 7 bases fitting TRBD2. The V gene's germline CDR1 is GTSNPN and CDR2 SVGIG (reference sequence). This CDR3 contains 17 residues. Trimming at V came to 3 bases and at J to 0 bases, leaving 11 bases not matched to a gene. The CDR3 sequence: CAWSTLAGLSSYNEQFF. The DNA for the CDR3 is TGTGCCTGGAGCACCTTAGCGGGTCTAAGCTCCTACAATGAGCAGTTCTTC.

The J gene is TRBJ1-4, the V gene TRBV7-6; D is undetermined. The CDR3 runs 14 residues. Trimming removed 5 bases from V and 7 bases from J, with 14 bases in between. The germline gives CDR1 SGHVS, CDR2 FNYEAQ. CDR3 sequence reads: CASSDRVAGEKLFF. DNA of the CDR3: TGTGCCAGCAGCGATAGGGTGGCGGGTGAAAAACTGTTTTTT.

The CDR3 DNA is TGTGCCAGCAGCCTGGCGTTTGAGACCCAGTACTTC. Its protein product is CASSLAFETQYF. V gene TRBV5-4 combines with J gene TRBJ2-5; D not resolved. The CDR3 is made up of 12 amino acids. V was shortened by 4 bases and J by 5 bases, with 9 bases between the two germline ends. CDR1 is SGHNT, CDR2 YYREEE, per germline (reference sequence). The whole variable domain, filled in from reference TRBV5-4 and TRBJ2-5, reads ETGVTQSPTHLIKTRGQQVTLRCSSQSGHNTVSWYQQALGQGPQFIFQYYREEENGRGNFPPRFSGLQFPNYSSELNVNALELDDSALYLCASSLAFETQYFGPGTRLLVL.

The gene calls are TRBV6-5 and TRBJ1-2, with 7 bases lining up with TRBD1. J lost 2 bases, V lost 2 bases, and 2 bases had no gene match. The V gene's germline CDR1 is MNHEY and CDR2 SVGAGI. The CDR3 contains 14 residues. The CDR3 reads CASSYEGANYGYTF. CDR3 nucleotides: TGTGCCAGCAGTTACGAGGGGGCCAACTATGGCTACACCTTC.

This clone was found once. This sequence joins TRBV19 and TRBJ2-1, with 9 bases matching TRBD2. The CDR3 sequence is 15 residues long. Germline values: CDR1 LNHDA, CDR2 SQIVND (reference sequence). Trimming at V came to 6 bases and at J to 0 bases, leaving 3 bases not matched to a gene. This CDR3 reads CASSRGRGSYNEQFF. DNA for the CDR3: TGTGCCAGTAGCCGCGGGAGGGGCTCCTACAATGAGCAGTTCTTC. Supplemented by reference TRBV19 and TRBJ2-1, the full variable domain reads DGGITQSPKYLFRKEGQNVTLSCEQNLNHDAMYWYRQDPGQGLRLIYYSQIVNDFQKGDIAEGYSVSREKKESFPLTVTSAQKNPTAFYLCASSRGRGSYNEQFFGPGTRLTVL.

This chain uses TRBV6-1 with TRBJ2-7; 7 positions match TRBD1. Looked up from germline, CDR1 is MNHNS and CDR2 is SASEGT. Unmatched junction bases numbered 7, after V lost 7 bases and J lost 4 bases. The CDR3 contains 13 residues. The CDR3 DNA is TGTGCCAGCACCCGACAGGGTAAATACGAGCAGTACTTC. Its protein is CASTRQGKYEQYF.

This sequence joins TRBV10-3 and TRBJ2-3, with 8 bases fitting TRBD2. Germline V gene data show CDR1 as ENHRY and CDR2 as SYGVKD. The trim removed 2 bases at V and 0 bases at J, leaving 10 bases unmatched. The length of the CDR3 is 18 residues. CDR3 nucleotides: TGTGCCATCAGTGAGACAACATTTTTAGCGGGAAGCACAGATACGCAGTATTTT. This translates into CAISETTFLAGSTDTQYF.

V and J are TRBV5-1 and TRBJ2-7; D may be TRBD1 (6 bases). The CDR3 extends over 15 amino acids. V shed 0 bases and J shed 2 bases, with 12 bases lying between them. Germline assignment: CDR1 SGHRS and CDR2 YFSETQ. The CDR3 loop is CASSLAAGVAYEQYF. The CDR3 DNA is TGCGCCAGCAGCTTGGCTGCAGGGGTGGCCTACGAGCAGTACTTC.

This clone has a single count. The chain carries TRBV19 and TRBJ2-5, with a weak D call TRBD1 (5 bases). The CDR3 extends over 16 amino acids. Trimming cost V 5 bases and J 0 bases, with 16 bases left between them. CDR1 LNHDA and CDR2 SQIVND come from the germline V gene (reference sequence). CDR3: CASSLGVVADQETQYF. The CDR3 DNA reads as TGTGCCAGTAGTCTAGGGGTCGTGGCGGACCAAGAGACCCAGTACTTC.

V and J are TRBV6-1 and TRBJ1-1; 8 positions agree with TRBD1. After removal of 0 bases from V and 6 bases from J, the junction contained 6 bases not matched to a gene. Germline loops: CDR1 MNHNS, CDR2 SASEGT. This CDR3 region has 15 residues. The CDR3 DNA reads as TGTGCCAGCAGTGAAGCCCCGGACAGGGCATCTGAAGCTTTCTTT. Its protein product is CASSEAPDRASEAFF.

The chain combines TRBV5-1 with TRBJ1-2, with TRBD1 matching over 7 bases. The germline CDR1 and CDR2 sequences are SGHRS and YFSETQ. J lost 0 bases, V lost 1 base, and 12 bases had no gene match. This CDR3 is built from 18 residues. The CDR3 DNA follows: TGCGCCAGCAGCTTGATCTCCTTAGGGACAGTTGCTAACTATGGCTACACCTTC. It yields the protein CASSLISLGTVANYGYTF.

The rearrangement uses TRBV7-8 and TRBJ2-4; TRBD2 might be the D (5 bases). V gave up 2 bases and J gave up 6 bases, with 23 bases separating them. The CDR3 has 18 amino acids. Germline V gene data show CDR1 as SGHVS and CDR2 as FQNEAQ. CDR3 loop: CASSLLSGSLSTLNIQYF. Here the CDR3 DNA reads TGTGCCAGCAGCTTATTGTCGGGAAGCCTCTCCACCTTAAACATTCAGTACTTC.

CDR3 coding DNA: TGTGCCAGCAGTTTATCCCTCTACGAGCAGTACTTC. Protein product: CASSLSLYEQYF. The V and J genes are TRBV28 and TRBJ2-7; D gene unclear. The CDR3 extends over 12 amino acids. Trimming took 1 base from V and 3 from J, leaving 4 bases between them. Germline loops: CDR1 MDHEN, CDR2 SYDVKM. Complete variable domain (other parts from reference TRBV28 and TRBJ2-7): DVKVTQSSRYLVKRTGEKVFLECVQDMDHENMFWYRQDPGLGLRLIYFSYDVKMKEKGDIPEGYSVSREKKERFSLILESASTNQTSMYLCASSLSLYEQYFGPGTRLTVT.

Only a few counts were recorded for this clone. V is TRBV2 and J is TRBJ2-7, with 7 bases lining up with TRBD1. CDR3 length equals 15 residues. Trimming cost V 6 bases and J 3 bases; bases outside gene matches: 11. The V gene's germline CDR1 is SNHLY and CDR2 FYNNEI. The CDR3 nucleotides are TGTGCCAGCAGGCGGAGTGACAGGGTGGTCTACGAGCAGTACTTC. The encoded protein is CASRRSDRVVYEQYF. Variable domain in full (rest from reference TRBV2 and TRBJ2-7): EPEVTQTPSHQVTQMGQEVILRCVPISNHLYFYWYRQILGQKVEFLVSFYNNEISEKSEIFDDQFSVERPDGSNFTLKIRSTKLEDSAMYFCASRRSDRVVYEQYFGPGTRLTVT.

This sequence joins TRBV9 and TRBJ2-7; 11 nucleotides agree with TRBD2. The junction had 10 bases not matched to a gene; V was cut back by 3 bases and J by 2 bases. The CDR3 spans 17 residues. CDR1 SGDLS and CDR2 YYNGEE come from the germline V gene. Here the CDR3 reads CASSAPGTSGETYEQYF. CDR3 in DNA: TGTGCCAGCAGCGCCCCAGGGACTAGCGGAGAGACCTACGAGCAGTACTTC.

The chain joins TRBV28 to TRBJ1-3; TRBD1 agrees at 9 bases. From germline, CDR1 is MDHEN and CDR2 SYDVKM. Trimming cost V 6 bases and J 4 bases; bases outside gene matches: 16. The CDR3 consists of 18 residues. CDR3 region: CASSLTGRGQGVGNTIYF. The CDR3 nucleotides read TGTGCCAGCAGCCTCACCGGGCGGGGACAGGGCGTCGGAAACACCATATATTTT. The full variable domain, completed using reference TRBV28 and TRBJ1-3, is DVKVTQSSRYLVKRTGEKVFLECVQDMDHENMFWYRQDPGLGLRLIYFSYDVKMKEKGDIPEGYSVSREKKERFSLILESASTNQTSMYLCASSLTGRGQGVGNTIYFGEGSWLTVV.

V usage is TRBV27 and J usage is TRBJ2-5, with 12 positions matching TRBD1. The germline V gene encodes CDR1 MNHEY and CDR2 SMNVEV (reference sequence). This CDR3 spans 16 amino acids. Losses at the gene ends were 1 base for V and 3 bases for J; bases not matched to a gene: 3. CDR3 bases: TGTGCCAGCAGTTTATGGGGGACAGGGGGCAAAGAGACCCAGTACTTC. Residues: CASSLWGTGGKETQYF.

The chain has TRBV2 and TRBJ1-1, with a tentative D call TRBD1 (6 bases). V was shortened by 8 bases and J by 2 bases, with 21 bases between the two germline ends. This CDR3 has 16 residues. Looked up from germline, CDR1 is SNHLY and CDR2 is FYNNEI. The DNA for the CDR3 is TGTGCCAGCGATATGCTCCGCGGCGGGGGCAACACTGAAGCTTTCTTT. The encoded protein is CASDMLRGGGNTEAFF.

The CDR3 bases are TGTGCCAGCAGCCGTAATAGCAATCAGCCCCAGCATTTT. This codes for CASSRNSNQPQHF. J is TRBJ1-5 and V is TRBV27, with no clear D. This CDR3 spans 13 amino acids. Per the germline V gene, CDR1 is MNHEY and CDR2 is SMNVEV (reference sequence). The V gene lost 6 bases and the J gene lost 0 bases, with 6 bases spanning the gap.

The chain is built from TRBV11-3 and TRBJ2-2; 12 bases align to TRBD2. The trim removed 8 bases at V and 3 bases at J, leaving 7 bases unmatched. The CDR3 has 16 amino acids. The germline gives CDR1 SGHNT, CDR2 YENEEA. CDR3 loop: CASGLTSGSYTGELFF. The CDR3 DNA is TGTGCCAGCGGCCTGACTAGCGGGAGTTACACCGGGGAGCTGTTTTTT.

The chain couples TRBV7-9 to TRBJ2-1, with TRBD1 as a possible D gene (6 bases). The CDR3 is 15 amino acids. V was cut by 5 bases and J by 3 bases, with 14 bases left in between. The germline V gene encodes CDR1 SEHNR and CDR2 FQNEAQ (reference sequence). The CDR3 region has the DNA TGTGCCAGCAGCGTGGACAGAAACTACTACAATGAGCAGTTCTTC. This translates into CASSVDRNYYNEQFF.